The rows below give T cell receptor beta chains drawn from one sample of a study of cytomegalovirus exposure and HLA in healthy donors. Profiled with immunoSEQ multiplex PCR; TCRdb holds only in-frame clones, not every one. The sample comprises 95,000 to 150,000 clones, roughly 95% of which are singletons, and about 1.8% rests with the top ten. The sequencing sample was made of PBMCs. Receptors originate from a man aged 18-30 years in good health and CMV-seronegative. The CDR3 runs from the conserved cysteine through the conserved F or W. D genes are given only for firm matches. Size tells how often a clone was seen (once, few, many) or the class of an expanded clone, and some rows leave it out.

NA TRBJ1-3 TRBV6-1 TRBD1 15 TGTGCCAGCAGCGGGACAGCAGTTTTCGGAAACACCATATATTTT CASSGTAVFGNTIYF
NA TRBJ2-7 TRBV29-1 TRBD1 12 TGCAGCGTTGAGGGAGACAGGGCCGAGCAGTACTTC CSVEGDRAEQYF
NA TRBJ2-1 TRBV28 NA 16 TGTGCCAGCAGTTTTGGGGCTAGCGTTTCCTACAATGAGCAGTTCTTC CASSFGASVSYNEQFF
NA TRBJ2-5 TRBV27 TRBD1 14 TGTGCCAGCAGTCCGGGACAGGGTGGAAAGACCCAGTACTTC CASSPGQGGKTQYF
NA TRBJ2-3 TRBV5-4 NA 13 TGTGCCAGCAGCTTTTCTAGCACAGATACGCAGTATTTT CASSFSSTDTQYF
NA TRBJ1-3 TRBV28 TRBD1 16 TGTGCCAGCAGTACGCCCTCAGGGGGCTCCGGAAACACCATATATTTT CASSTPSGGSGNTIYF
NA TRBJ2-1 TRBV5-6 NA 16 TGTGCCAGCAGCCCAGTTATAGGGGAATGGGGCAATGAGCAGTTCTTC CASSPVIGEWGNEQFF
NA TRBJ2-7 TRBV30 TRBD2 15 TGTGCCTGGAGTGGGGGTGGACTAGGGGCATACGAGCAGTACTTC CAWSGGGLGAYEQYF
NA TRBJ2-1 TRBV5-6 TRBD2 18 TGTGCCAGCAGCCAAGGACTAGCGGGAGCCGGCCCCTTCAATGAGCAGTTCTTC CASSQGLAGAGPFNEQFF
NA TRBJ2-3 TRBV30 NA 13 TGTGCCTGGGATAGAACAGGCACAGATACGCAGTATTTT CAWDRTGTDTQYF
NA TRBJ1-1 TRBV7-3 NA 16 TGTGCCAGCAGCTTAACGTCAAAACTAGGGAACACTGAAGCTTTCTTT CASSLTSKLGNTEAFF
NA TRBJ2-7 TRBV19 NA 14 TGTGCCAGTAGCTCGACAGTGAGTACCTACGAGCAGTACTTC CASSSTVSTYEQYF
NA TRBJ1-1 TRBV18 NA 15 TGTGCCAGCTCACCACGGAACCAGGCGAACACTGAAGCTTTCTTT CASSPRNQANTEAFF
NA TRBJ2-5 TRBV30 NA 11 TGTGCCTGGAGTGTCCAGGGGACCCAGTACTTC CAWSVQGTQYF
NA TRBJ1-1 TRBV28 TRBD1 16 TGTGCCAGCAAGAACACAGGGGTCGGTAGGAACACTGAAGCTTTCTTT CASKNTGVGRNTEAFF
once TRBJ2-7 TRBV7-2 NA 11 TGTGCCAGCAGCTCAGGGGTCGAGCAGTACTTC CASSSGVEQYF
NA TRBJ1-4 TRBV9 TRBD1 15 TGTGCCAGCAGCGTAGGCGACAGGGTAGGCGAAAAACTGTTTTTT CASSVGDRVGEKLFF
NA TRBJ2-3 TRBV6-6 NA 15 TGTGCCAGCAGTTACCGGAGCGGGAGCACAGATACGCAGTATTTT CASSYRSGSTDTQYF
NA TRBJ1-5 TRBV9 NA 15 TGTGCCAGCAGCCCCGGAGGGTCGGGCAATCAGCCCCAGCATTTT CASSPGGSGNQPQHF
NA TRBJ2-7 TRBV28 TRBD2 13 TGTGCCAGCAGTCTAGCGGGCGGTTACGAGCAGTACTTC CASSLAGGYEQYF
NA TRBJ2-7 TRBV13 NA 14 TGTGCCAGCAGCTTAACAGCAACTTCCTACGAGCAGTACTTC CASSLTATSYEQYF
few TRBJ1-2 TRBV7-8 TRBD1 13 TGTGCCAGCAGCCTAACAGGGGGCCTTGGCTACACCTTC CASSLTGGLGYTF
NA TRBJ2-1 TRBV30 NA 11 TGTGCCCGGAGCGGTTACAATGAGCAGTTCTTC CARSGYNEQFF
few TRBJ1-3 TRBV15 NA 14 TGTGCCACCAGCAGAGAGCGGGTAGCAAACACCATATATTTT CATSRERVANTIYF
few TRBJ1-2 TRBV30 NA 14 TGTGCCTGGAGTGGGTCGGGGGTTAGCTATGGCTACACCTTC CAWSGSGVSYGYTF
NA TRBJ2-5 TRBV19 TRBD2 15 TGTGCCAGTAGTAGGGCGGGAGGGCCCCAAGAGACCCAGTACTTC CASSRAGGPQETQYF
NA TRBJ2-7 TRBV7-2 NA 15 TGTGCCAGCAGCCCCTGGACAGAGCTGAGATACGAGCAGTACTTC CASSPWTELRYEQYF
NA TRBJ2-5 TRBV7-9 TRBD2 15 TGTGCCAGCAGCCCACCGGCGGGAGGGCCAGAGACCCAGTACTTC CASSPPAGGPETQYF
once TRBJ2-7 TRBV27 TRBD2 16 TGTGCCAGCAGCCTAGGGGGCCTAGCGGGATCCTACGAGCAGTACTTC CASSLGGLAGSYEQYF
once TRBJ1-1 TRBV5-6 NA 15 TGTGCCAGCAGGGGGGGACTTTTTGGTTCGGCTGAAGCTTTCTTT CASRGGLFGSAEAFF
NA TRBJ2-1 TRBV28 TRBD2 16 TGTGCCAGCAGCCTGGCCGGGACTAGCTTCATAGATGAGCAGTTCTTC CASSLAGTSFIDEQFF
NA TRBJ2-5 TRBV29-1 TRBD2 14 TGCAGCGTTGAAGCTAGCGGGAGGCCGGAGACCCAGTACTTC CSVEASGRPETQYF